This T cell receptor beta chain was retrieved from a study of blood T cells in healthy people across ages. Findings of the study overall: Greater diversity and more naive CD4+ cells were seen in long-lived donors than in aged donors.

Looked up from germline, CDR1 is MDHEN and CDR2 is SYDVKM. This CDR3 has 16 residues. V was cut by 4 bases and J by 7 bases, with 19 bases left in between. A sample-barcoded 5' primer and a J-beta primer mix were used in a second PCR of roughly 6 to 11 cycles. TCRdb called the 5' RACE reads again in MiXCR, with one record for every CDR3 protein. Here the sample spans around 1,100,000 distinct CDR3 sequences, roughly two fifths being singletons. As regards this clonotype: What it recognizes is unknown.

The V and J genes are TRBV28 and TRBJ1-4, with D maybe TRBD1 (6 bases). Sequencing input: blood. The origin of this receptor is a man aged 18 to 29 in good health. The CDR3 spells CASSSRGGAFGEKLFF. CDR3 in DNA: TGTGCCAGCAGTTCCCGAGGGGGGGCATTCGGTGAAAAACTGTTTTTT.